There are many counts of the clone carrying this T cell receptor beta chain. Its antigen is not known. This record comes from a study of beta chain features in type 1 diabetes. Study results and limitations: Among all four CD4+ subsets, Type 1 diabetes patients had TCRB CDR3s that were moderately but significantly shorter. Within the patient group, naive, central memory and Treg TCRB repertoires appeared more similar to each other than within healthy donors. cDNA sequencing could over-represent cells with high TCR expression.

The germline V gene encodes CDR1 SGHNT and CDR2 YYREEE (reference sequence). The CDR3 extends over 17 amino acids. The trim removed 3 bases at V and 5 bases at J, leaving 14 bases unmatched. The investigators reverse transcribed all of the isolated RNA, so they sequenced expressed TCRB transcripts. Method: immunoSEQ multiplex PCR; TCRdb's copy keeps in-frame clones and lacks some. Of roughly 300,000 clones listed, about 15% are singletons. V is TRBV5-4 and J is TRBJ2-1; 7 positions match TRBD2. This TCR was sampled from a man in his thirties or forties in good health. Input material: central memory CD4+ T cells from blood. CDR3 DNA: TGTGCCAGCAGCTACCCTCGAGCGGGAATCGTTGACAATGAGCAGTTCTTC. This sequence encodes CASSYPRAGIVDNEQFF.